A single sample is the source of the 13 T cell receptor beta chains below, sequenced in a study of regulatory T cells in long-lasting Graves disease. The time point is: persistent/refractory GD, antithyroid drugs over 5 years with positive TRAb. Isolated PBMC RNA provided the starting material for the TCR library. iRepertoire HTBI primers and Arm-PCR of CDR3 regions built TCR beta libraries. TCRdb used MiXCR to reprocess the multiplex PCR reads, holding one entry per CDR3 protein. Here the sample spans about 430,000 distinct CDR3 sequences, roughly 21% being singletons. The input for sequencing was peripheral blood mononuclear cells (PBMCs), taken when the disease was refractory, from a patient treated with antithyroid drugs. Receptor source: a female donor with Graves disease.

In this sample, this clonotype turned up a few times. V usage is TRBV6-5 and J usage is TRBJ2-7, with D perhaps TRBD2 (5 bases). Trimming shortened V by 2 bases and J by 2 bases, and 13 bases separated the two germline ends. This CDR3 has 15 amino acids. Per germline, CDR1 MNHEY and CDR2 SVGAGI. The CDR3 reads CASSYTADGAYEQYF. CDR3 nucleotide sequence: TGTGCCAGCAGTTACACGGCCGACGGGGCCTACGAGCAGTACTTC.

This clonotype came up a few times. This rearrangement joins TRBV28 to TRBJ2-2; D is possibly TRBD1 (5 bases). This CDR3 is 16 amino acids long. The ends were cut back, 1 base at V and 1 base at J, with 10 bases in the middle. CDR1 is MDHEN and CDR2 is SYDVKM in the germline V gene. Here the CDR3 DNA reads TGTGCCAGCAGTTTATATTCAGGGATGAACACCGGGGAGCTGTTTTTT. It encodes CASSLYSGMNTGELFF.

The chain uses TRBV29-1 and TRBJ2-3; 8 bases line up with TRBD1. The V gene end was trimmed by 5 bases and the J gene end by 2 bases; junction bases not matched to a gene: 3. Germline lookup yields CDR1 SQVTM and CDR2 ANQGSEA. This CDR3 is built from 13 residues. CDR3 in amino acids: CSVRQGLTDTQYF. The CDR3 DNA follows: TGCAGCGTTCGACAGGGGCTCACAGATACGCAGTATTTT.

This clonotype was seen more than once but under ten times. The V and J genes are TRBV7-9 and TRBJ2-7, with 7 nucleotides matching TRBD1. After removal of 1 base from V and 6 bases from J, the junction contained 9 bases not matched to a gene. The CDR3 has 15 residues. From germline, CDR1 is SEHNR and CDR2 FQNEAQ (reference sequence). In DNA, the CDR3 is TGTGCCAGCAGCTTAGAGCAGGGGGTTTTCTTCGAGCAGTACTTC. Encoded protein: CASSLEQGVFFEQYF.

This clonotype was counted many times. The rearrangement uses TRBV2 and TRBJ2-7, with 9 bases matching TRBD1. Trimming removed 6 bases from V and 2 bases from J; junction bases left unmatched: 5. This CDR3 comprises 14 residues. Germline V gene data show CDR1 as SNHLY and CDR2 as FYNNEI. The CDR3, as DNA: TGTGCCAGCAGGGACAGGGGCGCAACCTACGAGCAGTACTTC. Translated: CASRDRGATYEQYF.

This clonotype was counted between two and nine times. The V and J genes are TRBV2 and TRBJ2-6; maybe TRBD1 (5 bases). This CDR3 region has 15 residues. V was pared by 7 bases and J by 1 base, with 11 bases between. Germline lookup yields CDR1 SNHLY and CDR2 FYNNEI. CDR3 protein: CASNVKGSGANVLTF. The CDR3 DNA reads as TGTGCCAGCAACGTTAAGGGGTCTGGGGCCAACGTCCTGACTTTC.

This clonotype was counted at least ten times. The CDR3 sequence is CASSRLDRVSEQYF. CDR3 nucleotide sequence: TGTGCCAGCAGTAGATTGGACAGGGTGTCCGAGCAGTACTTC. J is TRBJ2-7 and V is TRBV27, with TRBD1 identical over 8 bases. The ends lost 5 bases at V and 6 bases at J; junction bases unmatched: 9. Germline lookup yields CDR1 MNHEY and CDR2 SMNVEV (reference sequence). The CDR3 runs 14 residues.

This clonotype was picked up a small number of times. This chain uses TRBV27 with TRBJ2-1, with TRBD2 identical over 7 bases. Germline CDR1 is MNHEY and CDR2 is SMNVEV (reference sequence). The CDR3 has 16 amino acids. V trimming: 3 bases; J trimming: 0 bases; junction bases outside the gene matches: 5. The CDR3 is CASSFDAGDSYNEQFF. The CDR3 DNA reads as TGTGCCAGCAGTTTTGACGCGGGAGACTCCTACAATGAGCAGTTCTTC.

The V gene is TRBV7-9, the J gene TRBJ2-7, with a possible D match to TRBD1 (6 bases). Per germline, CDR1 SEHNR and CDR2 FQNEAQ (reference sequence). V lost 7 bases and J lost 6, with 13 bases in between. CDR3 length equals 12 residues. The CDR3 region is CASTGTPLEQYF. For the CDR3, the DNA is TGTGCCAGCACCGGGACACCACTCGAGCAGTACTTC.

This clonotype was detected ten times or more. The rearrangement links TRBV7-9 to TRBJ2-1, with D maybe TRBD2 (6 bases). The CDR3 loop spans 14 amino acids. Germline V CDR1 and CDR2: SEHNR, FQNEAQ (reference sequence). V lost 7 bases and J lost 4, with 14 bases in between. The CDR3 here is CASTLGTGYNEQFF. The DNA for the CDR3 is TGTGCCAGCACCCTGGGGACTGGATACAATGAGCAGTTCTTC.

The sample holds many counts of this clonotype. V gene TRBV7-8 combines with J gene TRBJ1-1, with no clear D. The CDR3 consists of 14 residues. Trimming stripped 5 bases from V and 3 bases from J, with 13 bases between. CDR1 and CDR2 (germline): SGHVS, FQNEAQ. CDR3 in amino acids: CASSPTSGDTEAFF. The CDR3 bases are TGTGCCAGCAGCCCGACCAGTGGGGACACTGAAGCTTTCTTT.

As regards this clonotype: One end of the junction varies from germline; a read error may be responsible. The chain employs TRBV5-5 and TRBJ1-5; D is unresolved. Germline V CDR1 and CDR2: SGHKS, YYEKEE (reference sequence). The CDR3 is made up of 14 amino acids. CDR3 nucleotides: TGCGCCAGCAGCAAGGACGGGGTCAATCAGCCCCAGCATTTT. Translating it yields CASSKDGVNQPQHF.

The table lists this clonotype with many counts. J is TRBJ1-2 and V is TRBV6-5, with a possible D match to TRBD1 (5 bases). From germline, CDR1 is MNHEY and CDR2 SVGAGI. CDR3 length: 14 residues. The germline V and J ends were trimmed by 3 bases and 4 bases, with 12 bases remaining between them. The CDR3 sequence: CASSYYGGGYGYTF. CDR3 DNA: TGTGCCAGCAGTTATTACGGCGGGGGCTATGGCTACACCTTC.